The T cell receptor beta chain under discussion was sequenced for a study of T cell repertoires in cytomegalovirus infection. Study summary: Public signatures in TCR beta pointed to CMV infection and matching HLA type. Study results and limitations: HLA-C-restricted CMV-specific TCR beta clonotypes were dominant in the ex vivo response. Cumulative public TCR beta family frequency identified carriers of CMV plus the relevant HLA.

A few counts support this clonotype. The antigen remains unidentified. TCRdb used MiXCR to reprocess the reads, holding one entry per CDR3 protein. The data hold hundreds of thousands of distinct CDR3 sequences, with approximately 25% observed a single time. The V gene lost 0 bases and the J gene lost 7 bases, with 13 bases spanning the gap. The CDR3 covers 14 residues. Germline V gives CDR1 SQVTM, CDR2 ANQGSEA. The sample comprised CD8+ T cells from PBMCs. The chain joins TRBV29-1 to TRBJ2-1; tentative D call: TRBD2 (5 bases). The sequence was collected from a human donor in good health (CMV status not recorded). Some clones in this sample may be carry-over from other donors' samples. The DNA for the CDR3 is TGCAGCGTTGAAGATTTCGGGGTGGGGAATGAGCAGTTCTTC. It encodes CSVEDFGVGNEQFF.